This TCR beta chain came from a study of shared clonotypes between healthy human individuals. Naive CD8 cells were CD45RO-negative, positively selected for CCR7, excluding terminally differentiated effector memory CD45RA+ cells. All of the donors resided in Nashville, Tennessee, and each was a Caucasian adult. Sequencing was at deep level. For each subset, genomic DNA was distributed in equal portions over several immunoSEQ plates. How the authors handled the data: Quality scores were absent from the junction-only immunoSEQ sequences, so filtering differed. The data were produced by immunoSEQ multiplex PCR, yet TCRdb's version contains in-frame clones alone and is incomplete. V and J calls and clone size are as listed in that table; D and trimming were resolved from the DNA. The sample holds roughly 2,000,000 clones, roughly 95% seen once. The CDR3 runs to 13 residues. Trimming at V came to 3 bases and at J to 6 bases, leaving 5 bases not matched to a gene. Germline V CDR1 and CDR2: LNHDA, SQIVND (reference sequence).

The genes are TRBV19 and TRBJ2-7; 7 bases agree with TRBD2. The sequenced sample was naive CD8+ T cells from PBMCs. This TCR derives from a man younger than 30 in good health. Some clones in this sample may be carry-over from other donors' samples. The CDR3 DNA sequence: TGTGCCAGTAGTATGGGAGGGGCTGGCGAGCAGTACTTC. As protein: CASSMGGAGEQYF.